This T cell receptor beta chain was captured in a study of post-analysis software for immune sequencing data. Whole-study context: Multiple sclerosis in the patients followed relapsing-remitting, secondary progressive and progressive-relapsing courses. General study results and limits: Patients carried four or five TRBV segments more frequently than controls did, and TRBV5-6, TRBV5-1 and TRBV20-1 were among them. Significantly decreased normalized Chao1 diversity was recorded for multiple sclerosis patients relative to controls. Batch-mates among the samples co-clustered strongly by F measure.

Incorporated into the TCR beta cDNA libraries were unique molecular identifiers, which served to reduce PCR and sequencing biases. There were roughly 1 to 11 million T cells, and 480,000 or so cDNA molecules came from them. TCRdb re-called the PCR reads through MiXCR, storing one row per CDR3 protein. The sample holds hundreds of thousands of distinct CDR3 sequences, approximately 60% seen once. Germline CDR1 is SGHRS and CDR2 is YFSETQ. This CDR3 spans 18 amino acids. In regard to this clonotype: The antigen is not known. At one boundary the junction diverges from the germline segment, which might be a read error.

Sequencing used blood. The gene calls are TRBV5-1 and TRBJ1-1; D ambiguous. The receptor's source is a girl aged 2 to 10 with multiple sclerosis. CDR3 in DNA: TGCGCCGGCAGCTTGGAAGGCCCCCCCAGCAGAGTTAACACTGAAGCTTTCTTT. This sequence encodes CAGSLEGPPSRVNTEAFF.